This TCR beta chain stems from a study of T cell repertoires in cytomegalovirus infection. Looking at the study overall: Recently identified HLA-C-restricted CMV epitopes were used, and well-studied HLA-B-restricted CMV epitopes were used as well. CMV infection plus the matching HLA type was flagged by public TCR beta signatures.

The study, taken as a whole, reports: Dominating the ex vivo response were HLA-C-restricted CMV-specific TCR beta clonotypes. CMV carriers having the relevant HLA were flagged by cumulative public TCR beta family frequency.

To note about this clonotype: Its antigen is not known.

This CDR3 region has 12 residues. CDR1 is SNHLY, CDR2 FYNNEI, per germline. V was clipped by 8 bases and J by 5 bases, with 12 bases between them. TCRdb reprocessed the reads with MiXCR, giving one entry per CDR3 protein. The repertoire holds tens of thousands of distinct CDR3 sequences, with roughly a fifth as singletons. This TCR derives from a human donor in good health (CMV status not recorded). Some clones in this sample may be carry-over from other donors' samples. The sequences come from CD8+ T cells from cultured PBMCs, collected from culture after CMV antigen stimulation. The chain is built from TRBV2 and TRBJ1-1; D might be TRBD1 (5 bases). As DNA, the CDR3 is TGTGCCAGCGGGGGTCGAAGAACTGAAGCTTTCTTT. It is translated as CASGGRRTEAFF.